These 3 T cell receptor beta chains came from one sample sequenced in a study of T cells in women clearing cervical HPV infection. Sequencing used immunoSEQ multiplex PCR; TCRdb keeps in-frame clones, though not all of them. Its table records tens of thousands of clones. Input material: blood buffy coat. These receptors were collected from a woman between 18 and 75 years old with a cervical HPV16 infection that either progressed to CIN3+ or cleared (not recorded which).

As regards this clone: The read ends 3 residues shy of where the CDR3 ends; the end is completed using the germline J gene. The chain joins TRBV18 to TRBJ1-3, with 7 bases lining up with TRBD1. The junction had 4 bases not matched to a gene; V was cut back by 3 bases and J by 8 bases. The CDR3 sequence is 13 residues long. CDR1 is KGHSH and CDR2 is LQKENI in the germline V gene. The covered CDR3 bases are TGTGCCAGCTCACCGACAGGGAGTGACACC. Protein product: CASSPTGSDT. The complete CDR3 reads CASSPTGSDTIYF. The full variable domain, completed using reference TRBV18 and TRBJ1-3, is NAGVMQNPRHLVRRRGQEARLRCSPMKGHSHVYWYRQLPEEGLKFMVYLQKENIIDESGMPKERFSAEFPKEGPSILRIQQVVRGDSAAYFCASSPTGSDTIYFGEGSWLTVV.

As for this clone: The read comes to an end 3 residues before the CDR3 does, leaving the germline J gene to fill in the end. The chain couples TRBV29-1 to TRBJ2-7; 7 positions match TRBD2. V dropped 4 bases and J dropped 5; count of bases not matched to a gene: 11. CDR1 and CDR2 from the germline V gene are SQVTM and ANQGSEA. The CDR3 runs to 14 residues. CDR3 in amino acids: CSVALSGNRDEQYF. The DNA read from the CDR3 is TGCAGCGTTGCATTGAGCGGGAATCGGGACGAG.

Points on this clone: The observed sequence ends 3 residues before the CDR3 terminus, with the missing tail filled in from the germline J gene. The gene calls are TRBV2 and TRBJ1-4, with D unresolved. V dropped 3 bases and J dropped 2 bases, with 13 bases sitting between them. CDR3 length equals 16 residues. Germline loops: CDR1 SNHLY, CDR2 FYNNEI. The CDR3: CASSERSGRTNEKLFF. The covered CDR3 bases are TGTGCCAGCAGTGAGAGGTCGGGGAGGACTAATGAAAAA.